The source of this T cell receptor beta chain is a study of blood T cell repertoires in COVID-19. On the study more broadly: Whether acute or convalescent, the COVID-19 samples came from the United States, Italy and Spain. T cells, B-cell-depleted T cells, or PBMCs provided the cDNA or gDNA that served as material.

In the source study's methods: How many nucleated cells were present was estimated from reference gene primer amplification. Generated by immunoSEQ multiplex PCR, the TCRdb table keeps only in-frame clones and is missing some. V and J calls and clone size are given by that table; D and trimming were obtained from the DNA. The table records more than 200,000 clones, over 75% of them present only once. V was trimmed by 3 bases and J by 5 bases, leaving 10 bases between them. Germline-derived CDR1 and CDR2 are SGHNT and YENEEA. The CDR3 spans 13 residues. The TCR sequence derives from a woman of 80 years or more with acute or convalescent COVID-19. The rearrangement uses TRBV11-3 and TRBJ2-5; D may be TRBD1 (6 bases). The sequencing sample was made of peripheral blood. The CDR3, as DNA: TGTGCCAGCAGCTTTGGTAGGGGGGAGACCCAGTACTTC. It specifies CASSFGRGETQYF.